This passage covers 20 T cell receptor beta chains from one sample sequenced in a study of T cells in Graves' hyperthyroidism and ophthalmopathy (dated by TCRdb to between 2017 and 2020). The method was multiplex PCR. The instrument was an Illumina HiSeq 2000. Amplification of TCR beta CDR3 regions was carried out from RNA transcripts. For the first round of RT-PCR on the TCR CDR3, the HTBI primer set was used together with the Qiagen OneStep RT-PCR kit. TCRdb reprocessing: public reads trimmed at Q25 with fastp, clones called with MiXCR, in-frame beta chains kept. Merged by CDR3 protein, the rows form single entries marked with the most common genes and DNA. For this sample the table gives fewer than 750,000 distinct CDR3 sequences, of which just over 45% were detected only once. The ten largest clones capture approximately 7.5% of the sample. Source material: peripheral blood or thyroid tissue (not recorded which). All receptors come from a woman under 30 with Graves' hyperthyroidism.

This clonotype has a handful of counts. The rearrangement uses TRBV20-1 and TRBJ2-1, with 8 positions matching TRBD2. V trimming: 6 bases; J trimming: 7 bases; junction bases outside the gene matches: 14. There are 15 residues in the CDR3. Germline CDR1 DFQATT, CDR2 SNEGSKA (reference sequence). The CDR3 bases are TGCAGTGCCTACCCGGTAGGACTAGCCTGGAATGAGCAGTTCTTC. It is translated as CSAYPVGLAWNEQFF.

This clonotype was observed many times. The chain joins TRBV20-1 to TRBJ2-2, with unresolved D. The V gene lost 1 base and the J gene lost 6 bases, with 9 bases spanning the gap. CDR1 is DFQATT, CDR2 SNEGSKA, per germline (reference sequence). This CDR3 contains 13 residues. CDR3 sequence: CSARVGSSGELFF. CDR3 nucleotides: TGCAGTGCTAGAGTGGGTAGCTCCGGGGAGCTGTTTTTT.

This clonotype was observed a few times. The chain recombines TRBV30 with TRBJ2-7; D call uncertain. Germline V gene data show CDR1 as GTSNPN and CDR2 as SVGIG (reference sequence). The CDR3 length is 12 residues. Trimming pared 0 bases from V and 3 bases from J, leaving 6 bases between. The CDR3 loop is CAWSVSGYEQYF. As DNA, the CDR3 is TGTGCCTGGAGTGTTTCTGGCTACGAGCAGTACTTC. The full variable domain, completed using reference TRBV30 and TRBJ2-7, is SQTIHQWPATLVQPVGSPLSLECTVEGTSNPNLYWYRQAAGRGLQLLFYSVGIGQISSEVPQNLSASRPQDRQFILSSKKLLLSDSGFYLCAWSVSGYEQYFGPGTRLTVT.

This clonotype appeared a few times. A much larger clone lies a single base off, so this may be a read error. The chain carries TRBV7-9 and TRBJ1-1, with TRBD1 as a possible D gene (5 bases). The CDR3 covers 11 residues. Germline CDR1 SEHNR, CDR2 FQNEAQ (reference sequence). The CDR3 nucleotides are TGTGCCAACAGCCTTAACCAGGGAGCTTTCTTT. The encoded protein is CANSLNQGAFF.

This clonotype was detected a few times. One base away lies a much larger clone, so this may be a sequencing read error. The chain links TRBV10-1 to TRBJ2-7, with no clear D. Germline CDR1 WNHNN, CDR2 SYGVQD (reference sequence). The CDR3 is made up of 14 amino acids. V lost 0 bases to trimming and J lost 7 bases, with 13 bases between them. In DNA form, the CDR3 reads TGCGCCAGCAGTGAGTCGAATGAAGGGAATGAGCAGTACTTC. It is translated as CASSESNEGNEQYF.

The gene calls are TRBV30 and TRBJ2-5; no definite D call. This CDR3 spans 14 amino acids. The V gene lost 4 bases and the J gene lost 0 bases, with 12 bases spanning the gap. Germline CDR1 GTSNPN, CDR2 SVGIG (reference sequence). The CDR3 DNA reads TGTGCCTGGATGGTCGGTACCTACCAAGAGACCCAGTACTTC. Residues: CAWMVGTYQETQYF.

The chain joins TRBV5-1 to TRBJ2-6; 9 bases align to TRBD2. The CDR3 spans 18 residues. CDR1 and CDR2 (germline): SGHRS, YFSETQ. V gave up 0 bases and J gave up 0 bases; unmatched junction bases: 4. The CDR3 protein is CASSLVAGVISGANVLTF. CDR3 DNA: TGCGCCAGCAGCTTGGTAGCGGGAGTAATCTCTGGGGCCAACGTCCTGACTTTC.

The chain joins TRBV12-3 or TRBV12-4 to TRBJ1-2, with 7 bases that match TRBD1. The CDR3 consists of 15 residues. The CDR3, as DNA: TGTACTAGTGGCCGAGCAGGGGGGGACTACTATGGCTACACCTTC. It specifies CTSGRAGGDYYGYTF.

The rearrangement links TRBV2 to TRBJ2-1; 9 bases agree with TRBD2. This CDR3 contains 15 residues. Trimming at V came to 1 base and at J to 7 bases, leaving 5 bases not matched to a gene. Germline V CDR1 and CDR2: SNHLY, FYNNEI. The CDR3 loop is CASSEGLAARNEQFF. The CDR3 DNA reads TGTGCCAGCAGTGAAGGACTAGCGGCGAGGAATGAGCAGTTCTTC.

The rearrangement uses TRBV18 and TRBJ2-6; D remains unclear. Germline V gives CDR1 KGHSH, CDR2 LQKENI. V lost 0 bases and J lost 4, with 4 bases in between. The CDR3 sequence is 14 residues long. CDR3 coding DNA: TGTGCCAGCTCACCACCGGCCGGGGCCAACGTCCTGACTTTC. Translation: CASSPPAGANVLTF.

Details on this clonotype: Relative to the germline gene, one junction end is altered; a read error may explain this. The gene calls are TRBV5-5 and TRBJ2-1; TRBD2 aligns across 7 bases. The CDR3 runs 15 residues. Germline CDR1 reads SGHKS; CDR2 reads YYEKEE (reference sequence). CDR3: CAGSLVGEGYNEQFF. The CDR3 nucleotides are TGTGCCGGCAGCTTGGTAGGGGAGGGCTACAATGAGCAGTTCTTC.

At least ten counts were recorded for this clonotype. The CDR3 region is CASSVTSGRFYEQYF. CDR3 DNA: TGTGCCAGCAGTGTGACTAGCGGGAGATTCTACGAGCAGTACTTC. The V and J genes are TRBV12-3 or TRBV12-4 and TRBJ2-7, with 12 bases aligning to TRBD2. The CDR3 sequence is 15 residues long. V was pared by 5 bases and J by 3 bases, with 5 bases of the junction left unmatched.

As concerns this clonotype: This may be a read error, as it is one base from a much larger clone. V gene TRBV12-3 or TRBV12-4 combines with J gene TRBJ1-6; 9 positions agree with TRBD1. CDR3 length equals 16 residues. The CDR3 here is CAREGDRDFGNPPLHF. CDR3 DNA sequence: TGTGCCAGGGAGGGGGACAGGGATTTTGGTAATCCACCCCTCCACTTT.

This clonotype showed up many times. This chain uses TRBV13 with TRBJ1-1, with D hard to call. The CDR3 totals 14 residues. Per the germline V gene, CDR1 is PRHDT and CDR2 is FYEKMQ (reference sequence). Deletions cut 5 bases from V and 3 bases from J, with 13 bases between. The CDR3: CASSPQIRDTEAFF. CDR3 nucleotide sequence: TGTGCCAGCAGCCCACAGATTAGGGACACTGAAGCTTTCTTT.

In this sample, this clonotype turned up many times. The chain couples TRBV7-9 to TRBJ2-7; D tentatively fits TRBD1 or TRBD2 (6 bases each). The V end lost 1 base, the J end lost 5 bases, and 9 bases lay between the germline ends. The CDR3 length is 13 residues. Looked up from germline, CDR1 is SEHNR and CDR2 is FQNEAQ (reference sequence). The CDR3, as DNA: TGTGCCAGCAGCTTAGAGGGGGGAGACGAGCAGTACTTC. This encodes CASSLEGGDEQYF.

Note on this clonotype: At one end the junction does not follow the germline gene, possibly because of a read error. The CDR3 region has the DNA TGTGCCATCAGTGATGGGGCGATAGGTGGCGAAAAACTGTTTTTT. The encoded protein is CAISDGAIGGEKLFF. The chain employs TRBV24-1 and TRBJ1-4; TRBD1 might be the D (5 bases). The CDR3 is 15 residues long. Germline assignment: CDR1 KGHDR and CDR2 SFDVKD.

The chain links TRBV10-3 to TRBJ2-7, with D maybe TRBD2 (6 bases). V dropped 4 bases and J dropped 4 bases, with 14 bases sitting between them. CDR1 is ENHRY, CDR2 SYGVKD, per germline. CDR3 size: 14 residues. The CDR3 bases are TGTGCCATCAGTGGACTAGTCGGGCGTTACGAGCAGTACTTC. Encoded protein: CAISGLVGRYEQYF.

This clonotype was detected many times. V is TRBV5-6 and J is TRBJ1-4; D gene uncertain. This CDR3 is built from 14 residues. With 0 bases removed from V and 5 bases from J, the gap between germline ends came to 8 bases. Germline CDR1 and CDR2: SGHDT and YYEEEE. The CDR3 DNA reads as TGTGCCAGCAGCTTGGCCGCTGGGAATGAAAAACTGTTTTTT. Translated, it gives CASSLAAGNEKLFF.

This clonotype was detected ten times or more. This rearrangement joins TRBV11-3 to TRBJ1-1, with a possible D match to TRBD1 (6 bases). The V end was cut by 5 bases, the J end by 3 bases, with 16 bases between. The V gene's germline CDR1 is SGHNT and CDR2 YENEEA. This CDR3 is built from 15 residues. CDR3 residues: CASSSQGLLDTEAFF. Written as DNA, the CDR3 is TGTGCCAGCAGCAGCCAGGGGCTGCTGGACACTGAAGCTTTCTTT.

The chain links TRBV2 to TRBJ1-4, with 11 nucleotides matching TRBD1. This CDR3 has 15 residues. Unmatched junction bases numbered 3, after V lost 3 bases and J lost 6 bases. The germline CDR1 and CDR2 sequences are SNHLY and FYNNEI. This chain's CDR3 is CASSEGQGEDEKLFF. For the CDR3, the DNA is TGTGCCAGCAGTGAGGGACAGGGGGAGGATGAAAAACTGTTTTTT.